This record looks at one T cell receptor beta chain sequence and its context. This record belongs to a study of blood T cell repertoires in COVID-19. Study overall: Donors in the United States, Italy and Spain gave samples during acute or convalescent COVID-19. T cells, B-cell-depleted T cells, or PBMCs provided the cDNA or gDNA that served as material.

Germline V gives CDR1 SNHLY, CDR2 FYNNEI. The CDR3 is 10 amino acids. Trimming shortened V by 11 bases and J by 6 bases, and 9 bases separated the two germline ends. Methods used by the authors: Reference gene primer amplification gave nucleated cell count estimates. Here immunoSEQ multiplex PCR was the method, and the copy in TCRdb shows in-frame clones only, minus some. V, J and clone size were drawn from that table, and D and trimming were deduced from the DNA. There are around 230,000 clones in the sample; less than 90% occur only once, and approximately 0.7% lies in the top ten. The sequencing sample was made of peripheral blood. V gene TRBV2 combines with J gene TRBJ2-3, with D perhaps TRBD1 (6 bases). The receptor's source is a man aged 40-49 years with acute or convalescent COVID-19. The CDR3 DNA is TGTGCCGGAAGGGGGGATACGCAGTATTTT. Residues: CAGRGDTQYF. Drawing the rest from reference TRBV2 and TRBJ2-3, the complete variable domain is EPEVTQTPSHQVTQMGQEVILRCVPISNHLYFYWYRQILGQKVEFLVSFYNNEISEKSEIFDDQFSVERPDGSNFTLKIRSTKLEDSAMYFCAGRGDTQYFGPGTRLTVL.